A selection of T cell receptor beta chains follows, all from one sample in a study of cytomegalovirus exposure and HLA in healthy donors. Clones were sequenced by immunoSEQ multiplex PCR, and TCRdb holds only the in-frame ones, with some missing. The table has over 130,000 clones, around 75% seen once; the top ten hold 3.5% to 4.5%. The sample was PBMCs. Receptors were obtained from a human donor in good health. Both conserved end residues are part of each CDR3. D genes are given only for firm matches. Not every row has a clone size; where given, it reads once, few, many or a size class.

D: .; V: TRBV5-1; size: .; J: TRBJ2-7; CDR3: CASSLIGGAPYEQYF; DNA: TGCGCCAGCAGCTTGATAGGGGGGGCCCCCTACGAGCAGTACTTC
D: TRBD1; V: TRBV4-1; size: .; J: TRBJ2-7; CDR3: CASSHPFSRDSYEQYF; DNA: TGCGCCAGCAGCCACCCTTTCTCCCGGGACAGCTACGAGCAGTACTTC
D: .; V: TRBV6-5; size: .; J: TRBJ2-4; CDR3: CATAAIAKNIQYF; DNA: TGTGCCACCGCCGCGATAGCCAAAAACATTCAGTACTTC
D: TRBD2; V: TRBV9; size: .; J: TRBJ2-1; CDR3: CASSEMGTSGNNEQFF; DNA: TGTGCCAGCAGCGAGATGGGGACTAGCGGAAACAATGAGCAGTTCTTC
D: TRBD2; V: TRBV5-1; size: .; J: TRBJ2-3; CDR3: CASSSGTIQDTQYF; DNA: TGCGCCAGCAGCTCCGGGACTATTCAAGATACGCAGTATTTT
D: .; V: TRBV5-8; size: .; J: TRBJ1-5; CDR3: CASSLGASSDQPQHF; DNA: TGTGCCAGCAGCTTGGGAGCCTCATCCGATCAGCCCCAGCATTTT
D: TRBD2; V: TRBV10-3; size: .; J: TRBJ2-1; CDR3: CAISLAGGRNEQFF; DNA: TGTGCCATCTCCCTAGCGGGGGGCCGGAATGAGCAGTTCTTC
D: TRBD1; V: TRBV4-3; size: .; J: TRBJ1-4; CDR3: CASSQGGQGPNEKLFF; DNA: TGCGCCAGCAGCCAAGGAGGACAGGGCCCGAATGAAAAACTGTTTTTT
D: .; V: TRBV7-6; size: once; J: TRBJ2-1; CDR3: CASSPDTYNEQFF; DNA: TGTGCCAGCAGCCCCGACACCTACAATGAGCAGTTCTTC
D: .; V: TRBV15; size: .; J: TRBJ2-1; CDR3: CATSRGGPLVSLF; DNA: TGTGCCACCAGCAGAGGGGGGCCGTTGGTCTCCCTCTTC
D: TRBD2; V: TRBV5-1; size: .; J: TRBJ2-5; CDR3: CASSLVGGGEETQYF; DNA: TGCGCCAGCAGCTTGGTCGGGGGGGGAGAAGAGACCCAGTACTTC
D: .; V: TRBV5-3; size: .; J: TRBJ2-3; CDR3: CARTQPGQPSTDTQYF; DNA: TGTGCCAGAACCCAGCCAGGGCAACCCAGCACAGATACGCAGTATTTT
D: TRBD2; V: TRBV7-8; size: .; J: TRBJ2-1; CDR3: CASSTGLYYNEQFF; DNA: TGTGCCAGCAGTACGGGACTATACTACAATGAGCAGTTCTTC
D: .; V: TRBV5-1; size: .; J: TRBJ2-4; CDR3: CASSPLGQGTKNIQYF; DNA: TGCGCCAGCTCCCCCCTGGGGCAGGGTACAAAAAACATTCAGTACTTC
D: .; V: TRBV5-1; size: few; J: TRBJ1-4; CDR3: CASSRRGQATNEKLFF; DNA: TGCGCCAGCAGCCGTAGGGGCCAGGCAACTAATGAAAAACTGTTTTTT
D: TRBD2; V: TRBV7-3; size: .; J: TRBJ2-2; CDR3: CASSKHSGRNTGELFF; DNA: TGTGCCAGCAGCAAACATAGCGGGAGGAACACCGGGGAGCTGTTTTTT
D: .; V: TRBV10-1; size: .; J: TRBJ2-7; CDR3: CATSPGRSYEQYF; DNA: TGCGCCACTTCTCCCGGCAGGTCATACGAGCAGTACTTC
D: .; V: TRBV7-2; size: few; J: TRBJ1-2; CDR3: CASSLADPRARQGYTF; DNA: TGTGCCAGCAGCTTAGCAGACCCCAGGGCGAGGCAAGGCTACACCTTC
D: .; V: TRBV12-2; size: once; J: TRBJ1-1; CDR3: CASRLAPRQGRQFNTEAFF; DNA: TGTGCAAGTCGCTTAGCGCCGAGACAGGGGCGACAATTTAACACTGAAGCTTTCTTT
D: .; V: TRBV2; size: once; J: TRBJ1-2; CDR3: CASSMESNYGYTF; DNA: TGTGCCAGCAGTATGGAGTCTAACTATGGCTACACCTTC
D: TRBD1; V: TRBV5-5; size: .; J: TRBJ2-7; CDR3: CASSFGGTGNEQYF; DNA: TGTGCCAGCAGCTTTGGGGGGACAGGGAACGAGCAGTACTTC
D: TRBD1; V: TRBV27; size: .; J: TRBJ2-3; CDR3: CASSPNTGGADTQYF; DNA: TGTGCCAGCAGTCCAAACACAGGGGGCGCAGATACGCAGTATTTT
D: .; V: TRBV14; size: .; J: TRBJ2-1; CDR3: CASSLPRPEFNEQFF; DNA: TGTGCCAGCAGCCTACCGAGGCCGGAGTTCAATGAGCAGTTCTTC
D: .; V: TRBV6-1; size: few; J: TRBJ2-7; CDR3: CASSVMGASEQYF; DNA: TGTGCCAGCAGTGTCATGGGGGCGAGTGAGCAGTACTTC
D: .; V: TRBV11-2; size: .; J: TRBJ1-1; CDR3: CASSLDVPIEAFF; DNA: TGTGCCAGCAGCTTAGATGTCCCAATTGAAGCTTTCTTT
D: .; V: TRBV4-1; size: .; J: TRBJ2-7; CDR3: CASSPGTGAYEQYF; DNA: TGCGCCAGCAGCCCGGGGACTGGAGCCTACGAGCAGTACTTC
D: .; V: TRBV7-9; size: .; J: TRBJ1-1; CDR3: CASSLSGARTEAFF; DNA: TGTGCCAGCAGCTTGTCAGGGGCGCGTACTGAAGCTTTCTTT
D: .; V: TRBV5-1; size: .; J: TRBJ2-2; CDR3: CASSSGVRTGELFF; DNA: TGCGCCAGCAGCTCAGGGGTGCGCACCGGGGAGCTGTTTTTT
D: .; V: TRBV6-4; size: .; J: TRBJ2-7; CDR3: CASSRGLRNYEQYF; DNA: TGTGCCAGCAGTAGGGGACTGAGAAACTACGAGCAGTACTTC
D: TRBD2; V: TRBV18; size: .; J: TRBJ2-7; CDR3: CASSSTSVLGYEQYF; DNA: TGTGCCAGCTCATCGACTAGCGTTCTTGGCTACGAGCAGTACTTC
D: .; V: TRBV7-9; size: .; J: TRBJ2-5; CDR3: CASSLGNRDGRETQYF; DNA: TGTGCCAGCAGCTTAGGGAACAGGGACGGAAGGGAGACCCAGTACTTC
D: TRBD2; V: TRBV9; size: .; J: TRBJ2-1; CDR3: CASSVGSGSSYNEQFF; DNA: TGTGCCAGCAGCGTAGGTAGCGGGAGCTCCTACAATGAGCAGTTCTTC
D: .; V: TRBV7-9; size: few; J: TRBJ2-7; CDR3: CASSFAGVRYEQYF; DNA: TGTGCCAGCAGCTTCGCCGGGGTCAGGTACGAGCAGTACTTC
D: .; V: TRBV5-6; size: .; J: TRBJ1-1; CDR3: CASSPLGRGTEAFF; DNA: TGTGCCAGCAGCCCCTTGGGGCGGGGCACTGAAGCTTTCTTT
D: TRBD1; V: TRBV2; size: .; J: TRBJ1-3; CDR3: CASSVKGQGSSGNTIYF; DNA: TGTGCCAGCAGTGTAAAAGGACAGGGGAGCTCTGGAAACACCATATATTTT
D: TRBD1; V: TRBV4-2; size: .; J: TRBJ1-4; CDR3: CASSQAGTGTEKLFF; DNA: TGTGCCAGCAGCCAGGCCGGGACAGGGACTGAAAAACTGTTTTTT
D: .; V: TRBV27; size: .; J: TRBJ2-1; CDR3: CASLNLGTPSSYNEQFF; DNA: TGTGCCAGCTTGAACCTCGGGACACCTAGCTCCTACAATGAGCAGTTCTTC
D: TRBD1; V: TRBV7-9; size: .; J: TRBJ1-5; CDR3: CASSLDPTGNQPQHF; DNA: TGTGCCAGCAGCTTAGACCCGACAGGGAATCAGCCCCAGCATTTT
D: .; V: TRBV6-1; size: .; J: TRBJ1-1; CDR3: CASSENGRVGGWHTEAFF; DNA: TGTGCCAGCAGTGAAAATGGCAGGGTAGGTGGTTGGCACACTGAAGCTTTCTTT
D: TRBD1; V: TRBV28; size: .; J: TRBJ2-5; CDR3: CASSPRGQGQVKTQYF; DNA: TGTGCCAGCAGTCCGAGGGGACAGGGGCAGGTAAAGACCCAGTACTTC
D: TRBD2; V: TRBV19; size: .; J: TRBJ2-2; CDR3: CASSMLASGYTGELFF; DNA: TGTGCCAGTAGTATGTTGGCTAGCGGGTACACCGGGGAGCTGTTTTTT
D: TRBD2; V: TRBV6-5; size: .; J: TRBJ2-7; CDR3: CASSYYPGLAGAEQYF; DNA: TGTGCCAGCAGTTACTATCCGGGACTAGCGGGAGCCGAGCAGTACTTC
D: TRBD1; V: TRBV11-2; size: .; J: TRBJ2-7; CDR3: CASRRSGTDSYEQYF; DNA: TGTGCCAGCAGACGCTCCGGGACAGACTCCTACGAGCAGTACTTC
D: .; V: TRBV4-2; size: .; J: TRBJ2-7; CDR3: CASSPTPGYEQYF; DNA: TGTGCCAGCAGCCCCACCCCCGGCTACGAGCAGTACTTC
D: .; V: TRBV19; size: few; J: TRBJ2-3; CDR3: CASSTTSTDTQYF; DNA: TGTGCCAGTAGTACCACTAGCACAGATACGCAGTATTTT
D: TRBD1; V: TRBV29-1; size: .; J: TRBJ2-1; CDR3: CSVVHRGTSNEQFF; DNA: TGCAGCGTTGTCCACAGGGGAACGAGTAATGAGCAGTTCTTC
D: TRBD1; V: TRBV27; size: .; J: TRBJ1-1; CDR3: CAGSSQGENTEAFF; DNA: TGTGCCGGCAGCTCACAGGGGGAGAACACTGAAGCTTTCTTT
D: TRBD1; V: TRBV15; size: .; J: TRBJ1-5; CDR3: CATSRDRQGVGNQPQHF; DNA: TGTGCCACCAGCAGAGACAGACAGGGTGTGGGCAATCAGCCCCAGCATTTT
D: TRBD2; V: TRBV4-1; size: few; J: TRBJ2-5; CDR3: CASSQALAGAKETQYF; DNA: TGCGCCAGCAGCCAAGCACTAGCGGGAGCTAAGGAGACCCAGTACTTC
D: TRBD1; V: TRBV6-6; size: few; J: TRBJ1-1; CDR3: CASRPGQGFTEAFF; DNA: TGTGCCAGCAGGCCGGGACAGGGGTTCACTGAAGCTTTCTTT
D: TRBD2; V: TRBV7-9; size: .; J: TRBJ2-1; CDR3: CASRASGGFEQFF; DNA: TGTGCCAGCAGGGCTAGCGGGGGGTTTGAGCAGTTCTTC
D: .; V: TRBV5-1; size: .; J: TRBJ2-1; CDR3: CASSLTGGATNYNEQFF; DNA: TGCGCCAGCAGCCTGACAGGTGGAGCAACCAATTACAATGAGCAGTTCTTC
D: TRBD2; V: TRBV7-2; size: .; J: TRBJ2-7; CDR3: CASTLEREFEQYF; DNA: TGTGCCAGCACCTTAGAGCGGGAGTTTGAGCAGTACTTC